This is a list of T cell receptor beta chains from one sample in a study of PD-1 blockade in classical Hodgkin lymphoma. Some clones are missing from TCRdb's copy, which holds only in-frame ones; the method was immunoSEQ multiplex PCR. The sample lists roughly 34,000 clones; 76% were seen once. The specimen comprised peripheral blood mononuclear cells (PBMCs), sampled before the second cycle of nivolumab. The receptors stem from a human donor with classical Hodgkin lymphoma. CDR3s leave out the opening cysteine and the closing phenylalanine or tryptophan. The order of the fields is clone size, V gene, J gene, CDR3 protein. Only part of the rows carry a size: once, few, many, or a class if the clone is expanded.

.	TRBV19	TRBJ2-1	ASSIGTSGGDEQF
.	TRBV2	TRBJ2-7	ASSERVAGGYEQY
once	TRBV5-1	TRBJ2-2	ASSLLAGGHESGELF
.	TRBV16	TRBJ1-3	ASSQSGGPGNTIY
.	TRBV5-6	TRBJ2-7	ASSAGTTSYEQY
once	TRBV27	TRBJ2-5	ASSRTRGQQETQY
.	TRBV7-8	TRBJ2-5	ASSLRGVRETQY
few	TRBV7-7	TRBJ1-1	ASSPLRSTEAF
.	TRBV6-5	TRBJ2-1	ASSLGGQDEQF
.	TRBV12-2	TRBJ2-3	ASRLAPPDRGLDTQY
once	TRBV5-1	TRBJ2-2	ASSPAGGPFGELF
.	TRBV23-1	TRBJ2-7	ASSQVLADPYEQY
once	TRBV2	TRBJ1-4	ASSPVRVIEKLF
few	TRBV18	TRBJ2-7	ASSPGTGPEQY
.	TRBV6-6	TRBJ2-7	ASTPGPYEQY
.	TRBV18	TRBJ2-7	ASSSPLPPYEQY
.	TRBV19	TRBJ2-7	ASSIGAGSYEQY
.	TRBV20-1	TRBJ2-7	SALQGDEQY
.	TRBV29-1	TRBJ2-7	SVTLPDRGSYEQY
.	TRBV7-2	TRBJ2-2	ASSLESRGTGELF
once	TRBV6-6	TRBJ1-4	ASSRTGWDEKLF
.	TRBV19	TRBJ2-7	ASSKKVGSLSSYEQY
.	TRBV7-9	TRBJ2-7	ASSPGGISLYEQY
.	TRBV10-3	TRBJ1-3	AARTGAGNTIY
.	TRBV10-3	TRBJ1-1	AIQTEVNTEAF
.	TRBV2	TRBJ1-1	ASSAPGQGADTEAF
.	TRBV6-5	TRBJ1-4	ASSYRGGGKGLF
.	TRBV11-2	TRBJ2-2	ASSLEGRPGELF
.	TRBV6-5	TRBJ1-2	ASSAQGGRYGYT
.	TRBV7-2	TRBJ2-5	ASSESPGTSVY
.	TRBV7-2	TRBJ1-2	ASSFPAGGQEGYT
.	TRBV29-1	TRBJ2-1	SVVKGGQGFYNEQF
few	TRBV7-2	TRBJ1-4	ASSLGWGGREKLF
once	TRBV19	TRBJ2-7	ASSIGRTYEQY
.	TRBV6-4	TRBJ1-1	ASSDSRGFVNTEAF
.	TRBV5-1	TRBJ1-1	ASSFGEGAEFWTEAF
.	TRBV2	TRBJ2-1	ASSVVARDRDNEQF
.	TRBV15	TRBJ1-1	ATSRDGVNTEAF
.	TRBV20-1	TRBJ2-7	SASLAGVQY
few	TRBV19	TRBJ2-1	ASSPPLAGGYNEQF
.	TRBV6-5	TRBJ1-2	ASSYGQGIFGYT
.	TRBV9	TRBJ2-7	ASSVGGGGYEQY
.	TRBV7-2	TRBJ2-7	ASSLEGTSSYEQY
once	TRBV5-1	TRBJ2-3	ASSLSVFTDTQY
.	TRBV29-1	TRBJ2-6	SVLQGPGANVLT
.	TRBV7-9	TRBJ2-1	ASSLESGGNEQF
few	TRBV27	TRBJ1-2	ASSLSPGGYGYT
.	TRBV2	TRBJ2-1	ASIRDKLFEQF